The 6 T cell receptor beta chains below come from one sample, sequenced in a study of shared clonotypes between healthy human individuals. Libraries were prepared by immunoSEQ multiplex PCR; TCRdb keeps only in-frame clonotypes and omits some of them. The table has 1,100,000 or so clones, 75% to 80% seen once. Source material: memory CD4+ T cells from PBMCs. This sample's subset: CD45RA-negative fraction. The receptor set was obtained from a man between 18 and 35 years old in good health. Some clones in this sample may be carry-over from other donors' samples.

V and J are TRBV28 and TRBJ2-7; D is perhaps TRBD1 (5 bases). The V gene lost 2 bases and the J gene lost 3 bases, with 11 bases spanning the gap. CDR1 is MDHEN and CDR2 is SYDVKM in the germline V gene. The CDR3 is 14 amino acids. The CDR3 bases are TGTGCCAGCAGTTTACATGACAGCTTCTACGAGCAGTACTTC. Its translation: CASSLHDSFYEQYF.

The chain has TRBV4-1 and TRBJ1-4, with D possibly matching TRBD1 (5 bases). Per germline, CDR1 MGHRA and CDR2 YSYEKL. This CDR3 comprises 18 residues. The germline V and J ends were trimmed by 0 bases and 7 bases, with 21 bases remaining between them. The CDR3 DNA follows: TGCGCCAGCAGCCAAGATGGACAAAGAGTGGCGTTTTCTGAAAAACTGTTTTTT. Protein product: CASSQDGQRVAFSEKLFF.

V usage is TRBV6-1 and J usage is TRBJ2-2, with no clear D. Germline lookup yields CDR1 MNHNS and CDR2 SASEGT. This CDR3 has 16 amino acids. V dropped 2 bases and J dropped 0 bases, with 10 bases sitting between them. The CDR3 DNA sequence: TGTGCCAGCAGTGAACGGGCCCAGACGAACACCGGGGAGCTGTTTTTT. Its translation: CASSERAQTNTGELFF.

This clone was observed a few times. V gene TRBV6-6 combines with J gene TRBJ2-3; no definite D call. The germline gives CDR1 MNHNY, CDR2 SVGAGI (reference sequence). The CDR3 sequence is 12 residues long. Trimming took off 2 bases at V and 6 bases at J, with 6 bases between the two ends. As DNA, the CDR3 is TGTGCCAGCAGTTACGGCCGGGATACGCAGTATTTT. Residues: CASSYGRDTQYF.

V usage is TRBV7-2 and J usage is TRBJ1-1, with 8 bases lining up with TRBD1. V gave up 5 bases and J gave up 0 bases; unmatched junction bases: 8. The V gene's germline CDR1 is SGHTA and CDR2 FQGNSA. The CDR3 spans 16 residues. In DNA form, the CDR3 reads TGTGCCAGCAGCCCCAGGGGGCTTGGAATGAACACTGAAGCTTTCTTT. It encodes CASSPRGLGMNTEAFF.

This chain uses TRBV25-1 with TRBJ2-1; maybe TRBD1 (7 bases). CDR3 length: 14 residues. From germline, CDR1 is MGHDK and CDR2 SYGVNS. The V end lost 3 bases, the J end lost 7 bases, and 13 bases lay between the germline ends. CDR3 region: CASSDPAGGNEQFF. The CDR3 bases are TGTGCCAGCAGTGACCCCGCAGGGGGGAATGAGCAGTTCTTC.